The clone carrying this T cell receptor (beta chain) was seen once. Germline CDR1 and CDR2: MNHEY and SMNVEV (reference sequence). V shed 6 bases, J shed 2 bases, and the junction held 4 bases outside the gene matches. The CDR3 contains 13 residues. The sample comes from a study of shared clonotypes between healthy human individuals. On the study more broadly: Donor ages ranged 18 to 49 years: two women, a few men.

Positive CCR7 selection of CD45RO-negative cells yielded the naive CD8 cells, and terminally differentiated effector memory CD45RA+ cells were excluded. TCRdb keeps only in-frame clones here, not all; method: immunoSEQ multiplex PCR. The sample comprises around 2,000,000 clones, around 93% of which are singletons, and roughly 1.7% rests with the top ten. Material for sequencing was naive CD8+ T cells from PBMCs. V usage is TRBV27 and J usage is TRBJ2-7; 7 bases align to TRBD2. The clonotype comes from a man in his late teens or twenties in good health. Some clones in this sample may be carry-over from other donors' samples. The CDR3 sequence: CASRWGGTYEQYF. CDR3 sequence (DNA): TGTGCCAGCAGGTGGGGGGGGACCTACGAGCAGTACTTC.